These 24 T cell receptor beta chains came from one sample sequenced in a study of T-cell reconstitution after alpha-beta-depleted transplantation in children. Preparation of the TCRbeta library used unique molecular identifiers. TCRdb re-derived calls from the PCR reads in MiXCR, one entry per CDR3 protein. Here the sample spans roughly 220,000 distinct CDR3 sequences, approximately 8.4% being singletons. The sequences come from PBMCs, mostly from graft donor cells, collected 360 days after TCRalphabeta/CD19-depleted stem cell transplant. Receptors were obtained from a male patient aged 2-15 years who had a stem cell transplant for acute myeloid leukemia, so the T cells may come from the graft donor.

The gene calls are TRBV12-3 or TRBV12-4 and TRBJ2-1, with TRBD1 identical over 7 bases. The CDR3 has 15 amino acids. J was trimmed by 8 bases and V by 5 bases; bases with no gene match: 12. Written as DNA, the CDR3 is TGTGCCAGCAGTCTGAGACAGGGTAGATGGGATGAGCAGTTCTTC. This encodes CASSLRQGRWDEQFF.

This clonotype has a count of ten or more. The genes are TRBV12-3 or TRBV12-4 and TRBJ1-5; 8 bases fit TRBD1. The length of the CDR3 is 15 residues. The trim removed 3 bases at V and 0 bases at J, leaving 1 base unmatched. CDR3 in DNA: TGTGCCAGCAGTTTGACAGGGGATAGCAATCAGCCCCAGCATTTT. Its translation: CASSLTGDSNQPQHF.

This clonotype was counted at least ten times. The chain carries TRBV9 and TRBJ2-7; TRBD2 matches 7 bases. CDR1 SGDLS and CDR2 YYNGEE come from the germline V gene. The CDR3 spans 15 residues. V shed 10 bases and J 2 bases; nucleotides not matched to a gene: 15. CDR3 nucleotides: TGTGCCGGGCGGGGGACTCGGACGGTGGCCTACGAGCAGTACTTC. Residues: CAGRGTRTVAYEQYF.

The chain joins TRBV6-5 to TRBJ2-5; TRBD2 is a possible D gene (6 bases). The CDR3 extends over 14 amino acids. The germline V gene has CDR1 MNHEY and CDR2 SVGAGI. Trimming took off 0 bases at V and 4 bases at J, with 9 bases between the two ends. The CDR3 coding sequence is TGTGCCAGCAGTTACTCGACCGGGAGAGAGACCCAGTACTTC. It specifies CASSYSTGRETQYF.

The chain links TRBV30 to TRBJ1-4, with 7 bases that match TRBD1. This CDR3 has 13 residues. V shed 0 bases, J shed 8 bases, and the junction held 3 bases outside the gene matches. The germline V gene has CDR1 GTSNPN and CDR2 SVGIG (reference sequence). The CDR3 sequence is CAWSVDRAEKLFF. The CDR3 region has the DNA TGTGCCTGGAGTGTAGACAGGGCCGAAAAACTGTTTTTT.

The sample holds one count of this clonotype. The chain carries TRBV10-3 and TRBJ1-2, with TRBD1 matching over 7 bases. Germline V gene data show CDR1 as ENHRY and CDR2 as SYGVKD. The CDR3 runs to 13 residues. The V gene end was trimmed by 10 bases and the J gene end by 2 bases; junction bases not matched to a gene: 7. In nucleotides, the CDR3 is TGTGCCACGGTGGGACAGAACAACTATGGCTACACCTTC. This translates into CATVGQNNYGYTF.

This clonotype was counted only a few times. V is TRBV6-6 and J is TRBJ1-2; D unresolved. The germline V gene encodes CDR1 MNHNY and CDR2 SVGAGI (reference sequence). The CDR3 has 12 amino acids. V was trimmed by 3 bases and J by 4 bases, leaving 6 bases between them. The CDR3 nucleotides read TGTGCCAGCAGTTATACAGTCTATGGCTACACCTTC. Amino acids: CASSYTVYGYTF.

The rearrangement uses TRBV18 and TRBJ2-2; the D gene is possibly TRBD1 (6 bases). The CDR3 is 15 residues long. Germline CDR1 KGHSH, CDR2 LQKENI. Trimming cost V 2 bases and J 3 bases, with 10 bases left between them. The CDR3 bases are TGTGCCAGCTCACCAAACAGGGCTGACACCGGGGAGCTGTTTTTT. Translating it yields CASSPNRADTGELFF.

The chain is built from TRBV7-2 and TRBJ2-4; weak D call: TRBD1 (5 bases). The length of the CDR3 is 16 residues. CDR1 and CDR2 (germline): SGHTA, FQGNSA. The germline V and J ends were trimmed by 1 base and 1 base, with 11 bases remaining between them. In DNA form, the CDR3 reads TGTGCCAGCAGCTTAGAAGTGGGGCTGGCCAAAAACATTCAGTACTTC. As protein: CASSLEVGLAKNIQYF.

The CDR3 protein is CSAPTGPSRGYTF. As DNA, the CDR3 is TGCAGTGCCCCGACAGGCCCGTCGAGGGGCTACACCTTC. This chain connects TRBV20-1 to TRBJ1-2, with a possible D match to TRBD1 (6 bases). Trimming pared 6 bases from V and 8 bases from J, leaving 19 bases between. This CDR3 has 13 amino acids. CDR1 DFQATT and CDR2 SNEGSKA come from the germline V gene (reference sequence).

This clonotype turned up a few times. The genes are TRBV7-2 and TRBJ2-1; D tentatively reads TRBD1 or TRBD2 (5 bases each). The length of the CDR3 is 17 residues. Germline V lookup: CDR1 SGHTA, CDR2 FQGNSA. Between the trimmed V and J ends, which lost 5 bases and 1 base, there was a span of 18 bases. CDR3 in amino acids: CASSGRIRGLSYNEQFF. The CDR3 DNA is TGTGCCAGCAGCGGTCGGATCCGGGGCCTTTCCTACAATGAGCAGTTCTTC.

This clonotype has at least ten counts. The chain couples TRBV27 to TRBJ2-1; tentatively, D is TRBD2 (6 bases). CDR3 length: 16 residues. Trimming took 2 bases from V and 3 from J, leaving 14 bases between them. In germline, CDR1 is MNHEY, CDR2 SMNVEV (reference sequence). The CDR3 nucleotides read TGTGCCAGCAGTTTAGGGAGACTAGTAAACTACAATGAGCAGTTCTTC. Translated: CASSLGRLVNYNEQFF.

The CDR3 DNA sequence: TGTGCCAGCTCACCTGCGGTAGGCAAATACAATGAGCAGTTCTTC. This encodes CASSPAVGKYNEQFF. V gene TRBV18 combines with J gene TRBJ2-1; D is undetermined. Per the germline V gene, CDR1 is KGHSH and CDR2 is LQKENI. Trimming stripped 3 bases from V and 4 bases from J, with 13 bases between. This CDR3 spans 15 amino acids.

This clonotype has at least ten counts. The chain links TRBV4-1 to TRBJ2-3; no clear D. Trimming removed 3 bases at V and 2 bases at J, with 3 bases between. The length of the CDR3 is 12 residues. The germline CDR1 and CDR2 sequences are MGHRA and YSYEKL. Here the CDR3 reads CASSQLTDTQYF. Written as DNA, the CDR3 is TGCGCCAGCAGCCAGCTCACAGATACGCAGTATTTT.

The chain has TRBV20-1 and TRBJ2-5; weak D call: TRBD2 (5 bases). Trimming shortened V by 3 bases and J by 3 bases, and 11 bases separated the two germline ends. The germline V gene has CDR1 DFQATT and CDR2 SNEGSKA (reference sequence). CDR3 length equals 13 residues. DNA of the CDR3: TGCAGTGCTAGCCGGACTGGAAAAGAGACCCAGTACTTC. Its translation is CSASRTGKETQYF.

This clonotype was detected a few times. The chain recombines TRBV7-3 with TRBJ1-1; TRBD1 might be the D (5 bases). Per the germline V gene, CDR1 is SGHTA and CDR2 is FQGTGA. The CDR3 is 15 amino acids. Trimming removed 0 bases at V and 0 bases at J, with 8 bases between. The CDR3 DNA reads as TGTGCCAGCAGCTTAACCGGGGACGTGAACACTGAAGCTTTCTTT. Encoded protein: CASSLTGDVNTEAFF.

This clonotype was detected a few times. The chain uses TRBV29-1 and TRBJ1-2, with D unresolved. The CDR3 extends over 17 amino acids. The V gene's germline CDR1 is SQVTM and CDR2 ANQGSEA. With 7 bases removed from V and 3 bases from J, the gap between germline ends came to 27 bases. The CDR3 nucleotides read TGCAGCGCAGAAAGGGAGGCGGAGCCGGGCTACTACTATGGCTACACCTTC. Protein sequence: CSAEREAEPGYYYGYTF.

Comments on this clonotype: A much larger clone lies one base from this, so it may be a read error. The conserved closing phenylalanine or tryptophan is absent in this CDR3, likely reflecting a read error. This chain connects TRBV7-6 to TRBJ2-1, with TRBD2 matching over 10 bases. Germline values: CDR1 SGHVS, CDR2 FNYEAQ. There are 17 residues in the CDR3. Trimming cost V 4 bases and J 6 bases; bases outside gene matches: 12. CDR3 in amino acids: CASSYPRAGGGSNEQFY. CDR3 nucleotide sequence: TGTGCCAGCAGCTACCCAAGAGCGGGAGGGGGGTCCAATGAGCAGTTCTAC.

This clonotype occurred a few times. The rearrangement uses TRBV7-3 and TRBJ2-3; a possible D gene is TRBD1 (6 bases). CDR1 is SGHTA and CDR2 is FQGTGA in the germline V gene. The CDR3 length is 14 residues. V was shortened by 5 bases and J by 5 bases, with 14 bases between the two germline ends. CDR3 loop: CASSPRGARDTQYF. The CDR3 coding sequence is TGTGCCAGCAGCCCCAGGGGAGCGAGAGATACGCAGTATTTT.

This clonotype was seen only a few times. The chain employs TRBV5-1 and TRBJ2-1; 7 positions agree with TRBD2. V dropped 6 bases and J dropped 7; count of bases not matched to a gene: 13. From germline, CDR1 is SGHRS and CDR2 YFSETQ. The CDR3 loop spans 15 amino acids. CDR3 amino acids: CASTPWWDYENEQFF. The CDR3 nucleotides are TGCGCCAGCACCCCTTGGTGGGACTATGAAAATGAGCAGTTCTTC.

The rearrangement links TRBV10-3 to TRBJ2-1; D perhaps matches TRBD2 (5 bases). V was clipped by 6 bases and J by 7 bases, with 16 bases between them. This CDR3 is 14 amino acids long. From germline, CDR1 is ENHRY and CDR2 SYGVKD. CDR3 residues: CAISHGLSGNEQFF. CDR3 DNA: TGTGCCATCAGCCACGGACTCAGCGGTAATGAGCAGTTCTTC.

The CDR3 DNA is TGTGCCATCAGTGTATCCGGGGGACCCATAAGCTCTGGGGCCAACGTCCTGACTTTC. This gives the protein CAISVSGGPISSGANVLTF. This rearrangement joins TRBV10-3 to TRBJ2-6; D is perhaps TRBD2 (6 bases). The V gene lost 4 bases and the J gene lost 0 bases, with 19 bases spanning the gap. CDR3 length: 19 residues. Germline-derived CDR1 and CDR2 are ENHRY and SYGVKD.

This clonotype was seen a few times. The gene calls are TRBV12-3 or TRBV12-4 and TRBJ2-7, with a weak D call TRBD1 (6 bases). Trimming left V 3 bases short and J 7 bases short, with 13 bases between. CDR3 length: 13 amino acids. The CDR3 reads CASSFRGSVEQYF. CDR3 coding DNA: TGTGCCAGCAGTTTCAGGGGCTCGGTTGAGCAGTACTTC.

This clonotype was found many times. This chain joins TRBV6-1 and TRBJ2-1, with D uncertain. V was clipped by 6 bases and J by 0 bases, with 18 bases between them. Germline CDR1 MNHNS, CDR2 SASEGT. CDR3 length: 17 amino acids. The CDR3: CASRTQRRKSSYNEQFF. The DNA of the CDR3 is TGTGCCAGCAGGACCCAACGGCGGAAAAGCTCCTACAATGAGCAGTTCTTC.